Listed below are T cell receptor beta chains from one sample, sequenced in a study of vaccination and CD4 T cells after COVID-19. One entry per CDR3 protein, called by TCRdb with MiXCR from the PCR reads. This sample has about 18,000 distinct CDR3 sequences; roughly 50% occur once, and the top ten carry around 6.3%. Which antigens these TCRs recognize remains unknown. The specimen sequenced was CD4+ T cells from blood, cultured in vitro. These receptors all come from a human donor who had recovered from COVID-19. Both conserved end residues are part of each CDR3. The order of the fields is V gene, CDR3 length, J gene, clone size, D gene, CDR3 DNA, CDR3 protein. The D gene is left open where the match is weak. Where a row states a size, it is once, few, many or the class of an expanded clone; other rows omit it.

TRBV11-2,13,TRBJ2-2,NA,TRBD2,TGTGCCAGCAGCCCAAGCGGGGTCGGGGAGCTGTTTTTT,CASSPSGVGELFF
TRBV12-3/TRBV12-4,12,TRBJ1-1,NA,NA,TGTGCCAGCAGTGAGGGGAATTTCGGAGCTTTCTTT,CASSEGNFGAFF
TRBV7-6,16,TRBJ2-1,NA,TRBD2,TGTGCCAGCAGCTTAGCTACAGCGGGAGGCTACAATGAGCAGTTCTTC,CASSLATAGGYNEQFF
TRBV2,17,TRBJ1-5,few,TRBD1,TGTGCCAGCAGTTACAGGGGCTGGTCGGAATACAATCAGCCCCAGCATTTT,CASSYRGWSEYNQPQHF
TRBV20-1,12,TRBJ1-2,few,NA,TGCAGTGCTAGAGGGCAGGACGGTGGCTACACCTTC,CSARGQDGGYTF
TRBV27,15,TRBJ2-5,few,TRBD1,TGTGCCAGCAGTTCCCGGACAGGGGGTGGTGAGACCCAGTACTTC,CASSSRTGGGETQYF
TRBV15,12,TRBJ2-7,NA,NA,TGTGCCACCAGCAGAGATGCGTACGAGCAGTACTTC,CATSRDAYEQYF
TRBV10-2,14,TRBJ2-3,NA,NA,TGCGCCAGCAGTAGGGGGGGCTTCACAGATACGCAGTATTTT,CASSRGGFTDTQYF
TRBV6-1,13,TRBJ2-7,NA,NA,TGTGCCAGCCCCCCGTACCCCGAAGGCGAGCAGTACTTC,CASPPYPEGEQYF
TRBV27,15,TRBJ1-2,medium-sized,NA,TGTGCCAGCACTTCTACCAGACAACGCGTTTATGGCTACACCTTC,CASTSTRQRVYGYTF
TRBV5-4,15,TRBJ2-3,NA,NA,TGTGCCAGCAGCTTAGGGGGACTCAACACAGATACGCAGTATTTT,CASSLGGLNTDTQYF
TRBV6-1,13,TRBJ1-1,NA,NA,TGTGCCAGCACCAAGGGGCTTAACACTGAAGCTTTCTTT,CASTKGLNTEAFF
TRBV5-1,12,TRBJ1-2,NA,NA,TGCGCCAGCAGCTTCTCCTCCCAAGGCTACACCTTC,CASSFSSQGYTF
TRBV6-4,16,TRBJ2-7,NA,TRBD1,TGTGCCAGCAGTGACTCGTATCTGTCAGGGGGCTACGAGCAGTACTTC,CASSDSYLSGGYEQYF
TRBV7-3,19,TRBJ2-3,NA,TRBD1,TGTGCCAGCAGCTTAAACGCAGGACAGGGAGGTGGGGGCACAGATACGCAGTATTTT,CASSLNAGQGGGGTDTQYF
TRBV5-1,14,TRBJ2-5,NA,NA,TGCGCCAGCAGCTTTTATCGACGGCAGGAGGCCCAGTACTTC,CASSFYRRQEAQYF
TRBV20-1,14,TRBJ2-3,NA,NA,TGCAGTGCCCCCCTCCCCTACAAGACAGATACGCAGTATTTT,CSAPLPYKTDTQYF
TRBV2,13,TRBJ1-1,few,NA,TGTGCCAGCAGGCCCTCACAGGGCACTGAAGCTTTCTTT,CASRPSQGTEAFF
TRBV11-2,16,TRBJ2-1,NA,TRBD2,TGTGCCAGCAGCCCGCGGAGCGGGATCAAGAGGGATGAGCAGTTCTTC,CASSPRSGIKRDEQFF
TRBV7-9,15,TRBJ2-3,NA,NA,TGTGCCAGCAGTTCTATGACAGGTAGCACAGATACGCAGTATTTT,CASSSMTGSTDTQYF
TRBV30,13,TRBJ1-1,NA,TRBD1,TGTGCCTGGGGTCGGGACAGGGTTACTGAAGCTTTCTTT,CAWGRDRVTEAFF
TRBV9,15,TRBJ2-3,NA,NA,TGTGCCAGCAGCGTAGGTCTGGGTTTAGGAGATACGCAGTATTTT,CASSVGLGLGDTQYF
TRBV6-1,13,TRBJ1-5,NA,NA,TGTGCCAGCAGTGGGCCCAGCGGTCAGCCCCAGCATTTT,CASSGPSGQPQHF
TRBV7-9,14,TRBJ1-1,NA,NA,TGCGCCAGCAGCCAGACACACGAGAGCACTGAAGCTTTCTTT,CASSQTHESTEAFF
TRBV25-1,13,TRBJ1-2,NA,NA,TGTGCCAGCAGTGCCGGGAAAAACTATGGCTACACCTTC,CASSAGKNYGYTF
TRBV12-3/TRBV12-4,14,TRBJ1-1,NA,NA,TGTGCCAGCAGTTTAGGTGTGCAAAACACTGAAGCTTTCTTT,CASSLGVQNTEAFF
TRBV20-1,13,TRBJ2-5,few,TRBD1,TGCAGTGCTTGGGGACAGGTCCAAGAGACCCAGTACTTC,CSAWGQVQETQYF
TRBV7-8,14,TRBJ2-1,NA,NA,TGTGCCAGCAGCTCCCCCCGCGGCCCCAATGAGCAGTTCTTC,CASSSPRGPNEQFF
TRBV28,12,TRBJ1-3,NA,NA,TGTGCCAGCCACGGAGAGGGAAACACCATATATTTT,CASHGEGNTIYF
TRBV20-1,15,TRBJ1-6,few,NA,TGCAGTGCTCGAGGTCTGGGGCTCATTTCTTCACCCCTCCACTTT,CSARGLGLISSPLHF
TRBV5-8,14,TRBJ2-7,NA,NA,TGTGCCAGCAGCCTACCCCCACCGGGCTACGAGCAGTACTTC,CASSLPPPGYEQYF
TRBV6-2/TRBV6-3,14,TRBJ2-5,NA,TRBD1,TGTGCCAGCAGTTCGGGACAGGGGGGCGGGACCCAGTACTTC,CASSSGQGGGTQYF
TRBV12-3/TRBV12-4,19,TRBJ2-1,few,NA,TGTGCCAGCAGTACCTCTTGGACCCTAGGCAGTCCGTCCTACAATGAGCAGTTCTTC,CASSTSWTLGSPSYNEQFF
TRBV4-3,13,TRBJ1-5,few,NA,TGCGCCAGCAGCCAGCAGAGAGATCAGCCCCAGCATTTT,CASSQQRDQPQHF
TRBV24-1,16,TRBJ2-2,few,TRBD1,TGTGCCACCAGTGATTCGGGACAGGGCTGGTCCGGGGAGCTGTTTTTT,CATSDSGQGWSGELFF
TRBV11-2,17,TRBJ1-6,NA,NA,TGTGCCAGCAGCGGGGGGTGGTACAGCTCCTATAATTCACCCCTCCACTTT,CASSGGWYSSYNSPLHF
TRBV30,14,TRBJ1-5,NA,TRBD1,TGTGCCTGGGCCTACGGACAGGGGAAAGAGGTCAAGCATTTT,CAWAYGQGKEVKHF
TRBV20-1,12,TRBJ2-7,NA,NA,TGCAGTGCCCGCCCTCCCCAGCACGAGCAGTACTTC,CSARPPQHEQYF
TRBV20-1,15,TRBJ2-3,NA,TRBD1,TGCAGTGCTAGGGAAACCGGGACAGGCACAGATACGCAGTATTTT,CSARETGTGTDTQYF
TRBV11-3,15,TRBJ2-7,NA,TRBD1,TGTGCCAGCAGCTTAAACCGGGACAGGGGTTACGAGCAGTACTTC,CASSLNRDRGYEQYF
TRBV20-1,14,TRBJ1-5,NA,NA,TGCAGTGCTAGGCCCGTGGATCGCAATCAGCCCCAGCATTTT,CSARPVDRNQPQHF
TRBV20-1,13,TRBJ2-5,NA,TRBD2,TGCAGTGCTAGTCCTAGCGGGGGACAGACCCAGTACTTC,CSASPSGGQTQYF
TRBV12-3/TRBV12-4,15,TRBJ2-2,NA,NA,TGTGCCAGCAGCCCCAACCGGGGGAGCACCGGGGAGCTGTTTTTT,CASSPNRGSTGELFF
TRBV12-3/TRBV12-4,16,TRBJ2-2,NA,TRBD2,TGTGCCAGCAGTTCTACTAGCGGAAGCAACACCGGGGAGCTGTTTTTT,CASSSTSGSNTGELFF
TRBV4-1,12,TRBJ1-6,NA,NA,TGCGCCAGCAGCCAAGGGGTTTCACCCCTCCACTTT,CASSQGVSPLHF
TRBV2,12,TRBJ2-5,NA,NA,TGTGCCAGCAACGGTAATAGGGAGACCCAGTACTTC,CASNGNRETQYF
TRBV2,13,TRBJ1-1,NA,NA,TGTGCCAGCATGGGACAAACGAACACTGAAGCTTTCTTT,CASMGQTNTEAFF
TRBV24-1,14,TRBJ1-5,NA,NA,TGTGCCACCAGTGACCCAGGGAAGCGGCAGCCCCAGCATTTT,CATSDPGKRQPQHF
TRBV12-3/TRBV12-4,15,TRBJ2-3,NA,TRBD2,TGTGCCAGCAGTTTGAGGACGGGAGGGGAAGATACGCAGTATTTT,CASSLRTGGEDTQYF